This entry is about one T cell receptor beta chain. The data were obtained in a study of blood T cell repertoires in COVID-19. Study at large: The United States, Italy and Spain provided the acute and convalescent COVID-19 samples. PBMCs, B-cell-depleted T cells, or T cells were the source of the cDNA or gDNA that made up the material.

The length of the CDR3 is 14 residues. Germline V gene data show CDR1 as MGHRA and CDR2 as YSYEKL. V dropped 4 bases and J dropped 2; count of bases not matched to a gene: 4. The method was immunoSEQ multiplex PCR; TCRdb's version includes in-frame clones alone and lacks a portion of them. The sample consists of about 160,000 clones, roughly 86% of them appearing once. The V gene is TRBV4-1, the J gene TRBJ2-7; TRBD1 agrees at 8 bases. The specimen sequenced was peripheral blood. The source of this sequence is a middle-aged man who had recovered from COVID-19. For the CDR3, the DNA is TGCGCCAGCAGCCTAGACAGGGGCACCTACGAGCAGTACTTC. It specifies CASSLDRGTYEQYF.